These 24 T cell receptor beta chains were sequenced from one sample in a study of T cell responses to AZD1222 COVID-19 vaccine. Produced via immunoSEQ multiplex PCR; TCRdb's table is partial and in-frame only. This table has 150,000 or so clones, roughly nine tenths appearing once. The sequenced sample was peripheral blood, obtained on day 0 of AZD1222 vaccination. These receptors originate from an adult in good health.

The gene calls are TRBV27 and TRBJ2-7; D uncertain. From germline, CDR1 is MNHEY and CDR2 SMNVEV (reference sequence). The length of the CDR3 is 15 residues. V was cut by 0 bases and J by 1 base, with 10 bases left in between. As DNA, the CDR3 is TGTGCCAGCAGTTTATCGGCCTCGGGTTCCTACGAGCAGTACTTC. Amino acid sequence: CASSLSASGSYEQYF.

The chain uses TRBV7-3 and TRBJ2-5; 10 bases line up with TRBD2. CDR1 is SGHTA, CDR2 FQGTGA, per germline. This CDR3 region has 15 residues. J was trimmed by 2 bases and V by 5 bases; bases with no gene match: 5. In DNA, the CDR3 is TGTGCCAGCAGCCTCGGACTAGCGGTACAAGAGACCCAGTACTTC. Amino acid sequence: CASSLGLAVQETQYF. Full variable domain (rest looked up from reference TRBV7-3 and TRBJ2-5): GAGVSQTPSNKVTEKGKYVELRCDPISGHTALYWYRQSLGQGPEFLIYFQGTGAADDSGLPNDRFFAVRPEGSVSTLKIQRTERGDSAVYLCASSLGLAVQETQYFGPGTRLLVL.

V gene TRBV20-1 combines with J gene TRBJ2-7, with 7 bases matching TRBD2. The CDR3 is 13 residues long. Germline lookup yields CDR1 DFQATT and CDR2 SNEGSKA (reference sequence). Trimming took 3 bases from V and 3 from J; bases not matched to a gene: 5. CDR3 coding DNA: TGCAGTGCTAGTGGCGGGGGAATCTACGAGCAGTACTTC. Protein product: CSASGGGIYEQYF.

J is TRBJ1-2 and V is TRBV15; D might be TRBD1 (6 bases). The V end lost 1 base, the J end lost 3 bases, and 12 bases lay between the germline ends. CDR3 size: 15 residues. CDR1 is LNHNV and CDR2 is YYDKDF in the germline V gene (reference sequence). The CDR3 is CATSRAGAGDYGYTF. In DNA, the CDR3 is TGTGCCACCAGCAGAGCGGGGGCAGGGGACTATGGCTACACCTTC. The variable domain in full, completed from reference TRBV15 and TRBJ1-2, reads DAMVIQNPRYQVTQFGKPVTLSCSQTLNHNVMYWYQQKSSQAPKLLFHYYDKDFNNEADTPDNFQSRRPNTSFCFLDIRSPGLGDTAMYLCATSRAGAGDYGYTFGSGTRLTVV.

V and J are TRBV9 and TRBJ1-4; no clear D. Between the trimmed V and J ends, which lost 4 bases and 1 base, there was a span of 8 bases. The CDR3 consists of 14 residues. Germline V lookup: CDR1 SGDLS, CDR2 YYNGEE. The CDR3, as DNA: TGTGCCAGCAGCCCTGGTGGAACTAATGAAAAACTGTTTTTT. Translated: CASSPGGTNEKLFF.

The rearrangement links TRBV19 to TRBJ2-5, with a tentative D call TRBD2 (7 bases). Germline assignment: CDR1 LNHDA and CDR2 SQIVND (reference sequence). The CDR3 is 16 amino acids. The V gene lost 2 bases and the J gene lost 4 bases, with 17 bases spanning the gap. The CDR3, as DNA: TGTGCCAGTAGTATAAGGGGGGAGGGACTTCCAGAGACCCAGTACTTC. Its translation: CASSIRGEGLPETQYF.

This sequence joins TRBV11-1 and TRBJ2-7; 9 bases are a match to TRBD2. With V trimmed by 0 bases and J by 2 bases, 8 bases remained unmatched. The CDR3 covers 17 residues. Per the germline V gene, CDR1 is SGHAT and CDR2 is FQDESV (reference sequence). This CDR3 is CASSLALATSGTYEQYF. DNA of the CDR3: TGTGCCAGCAGCTTAGCGCTCGCGACTAGCGGAACCTACGAGCAGTACTTC.

V and J are TRBV9 and TRBJ1-4; 7 nucleotides agree with TRBD1. The CDR3 length is 16 residues. V shed 2 bases, J shed 7 bases, and the junction held 11 bases outside the gene matches. Germline lookup yields CDR1 SGDLS and CDR2 YYNGEE. This chain's CDR3 is CASSVGNRGEGEKLFF. The CDR3 bases are TGTGCCAGCAGCGTGGGGAACAGGGGAGAAGGTGAAAAACTGTTTTTT.

The chain carries TRBV9 and TRBJ2-7, with D perhaps matching TRBD1 (6 bases). V lost 2 bases and J lost 1, with 13 bases in between. This CDR3 is built from 15 residues. The germline gives CDR1 SGDLS, CDR2 YYNGEE. The CDR3 coding sequence is TGTGCCAGCAGCGTGGGAGCCCAGGGGTCCTACGAGCAGTACTTC. Encoded protein: CASSVGAQGSYEQYF.

The chain is built from TRBV28 and TRBJ2-7; 10 nucleotides align to TRBD1. The CDR3 extends over 16 amino acids. The V gene's germline CDR1 is MDHEN and CDR2 SYDVKM. The ends lost 6 bases at V and 3 bases at J; junction bases unmatched: 11. The CDR3: CASSPSTGQGYYEQYF. The DNA for the CDR3 is TGTGCCAGCAGCCCAAGTACGGGACAGGGGTACTACGAGCAGTACTTC.

The chain couples TRBV19 to TRBJ1-2; D ambiguous. This CDR3 is 12 amino acids long. Germline values: CDR1 LNHDA, CDR2 SQIVND (reference sequence). Trimming shortened V by 8 bases and J by 8 bases, and 15 bases separated the two germline ends. The CDR3: CASSPRSGGYTF. The DNA of the CDR3 is TGTGCCAGTTCTCCACGATCTGGCGGCTACACCTTC. Complete variable domain (other parts from reference TRBV19 and TRBJ1-2): DGGITQSPKYLFRKEGQNVTLSCEQNLNHDAMYWYRQDPGQGLRLIYYSQIVNDFQKGDIAEGYSVSREKKESFPLTVTSAQKNPTAFYLCASSPRSGGYTFGSGTRLTVV.

The chain couples TRBV5-1 to TRBJ2-3, with 8 bases identical to TRBD1. V lost 4 bases and J lost 6; bases outside the gene matches: 7. Germline V gene sequence: CDR1 SGHRS, CDR2 YFSETQ. The CDR3 covers 14 residues. The CDR3 here is CASSRQGIGDTQYF. Here the CDR3 DNA reads TGCGCCAGCAGCCGACAGGGGATCGGTGATACGCAGTATTTT.

The DNA for the CDR3 is TGTGCCAGCGGGGGGGGTCACGCCTACGAGCAGTACTTC. Amino acids: CASGGGHAYEQYF. The rearrangement links TRBV6-5 to TRBJ2-7; 7 bases are a match to TRBD2. This CDR3 has 13 residues. The V gene's germline CDR1 is MNHEY and CDR2 SVGAGI. The J segment lost 2 bases and the V segment lost 8 bases, leaving 6 bases of the junction unmatched.

V is TRBV10-3 and J is TRBJ1-1; D not resolved. V shed 6 bases and J shed 3 bases, with 8 bases lying between them. Per the germline V gene, CDR1 is ENHRY and CDR2 is SYGVKD. The CDR3 consists of 12 residues. CDR3 residues: CAIREQYTEAFF. CDR3 coding DNA: TGTGCCATCAGAGAACAGTACACTGAAGCTTTCTTT.

The chain uses TRBV11-2 and TRBJ2-7; unclear D gene. Trimming took 4 bases from V and 7 from J, leaving 14 bases between them. The CDR3 is 13 amino acids. In germline, CDR1 is SGHAT, CDR2 FQNNGV. Written as DNA, the CDR3 is TGTGCCAGCAGCTCCCTTAAGGAGAGGGAGCAGTACTTC. This gives the protein CASSSLKEREQYF.

The rearrangement joins TRBV6-6 to TRBJ1-1; TRBD1 is a possible D gene (5 bases). Germline CDR1 MNHNY, CDR2 SVGAGI (reference sequence). The CDR3 sequence is 14 residues long. The V end was cut by 5 bases, the J end by 3 bases, with 13 bases between. The CDR3, as DNA: TGTGCCAGCAGTGGCAGGGCTTGGGACACTGAAGCTTTCTTT. This sequence encodes CASSGRAWDTEAFF.

The CDR3 spells CASSKETGYEQYF. CDR3 in DNA: TGTGCCAGCAGCAAAGAGACAGGGTACGAGCAGTACTTC. V is TRBV21-1 and J is TRBJ2-7; no check of the table's D call, TRBD1, against the DNA was made. TRBV21-1 is a documented pseudogene. This CDR3 has 13 residues.

In nucleotides, the CDR3 is TGCGCCAGCAGCTTGGATGGCAGGGGCTCTGGAAACACCATATATTTT. This translates into CASSLDGRGSGNTIYF. The chain links TRBV5-1 to TRBJ1-3, with D possibly being TRBD1 (6 bases). The CDR3 is made up of 16 amino acids. V gave up 0 bases and J gave up 0 bases, with 10 bases separating them. Germline CDR1 reads SGHRS; CDR2 reads YFSETQ.

This clone was seen once. The chain combines TRBV7-2 with TRBJ2-4; 9 bases agree with TRBD1. Germline V lookup: CDR1 SGHTA, CDR2 FQGNSA. Losses at the gene ends were 5 bases for V and 0 bases for J; bases not matched to a gene: 14. The CDR3 is 19 amino acids. The CDR3 nucleotides are TGTGCCAGCAGCACACAGGGGGCGTCACGGGCCATAGCCAAAAACATTCAGTACTTC. Its translation is CASSTQGASRAIAKNIQYF.

This clone was recorded at least ten times. The chain carries TRBV6-4 and TRBJ2-3; 9 bases are a match to TRBD2. The V segment lost 2 bases and the J segment 1 base; nucleotides outside the gene matches: 1. The CDR3 totals 15 residues. Germline loops: CDR1 MRHNA, CDR2 SNTAGT. The CDR3 here is CASSDVAGGTDTQYF. The DNA for the CDR3 is TGTGCCAGCAGTGACGTAGCGGGAGGCACAGATACGCAGTATTTT.

J is TRBJ1-6 and V is TRBV6-2 or TRBV6-3, with D tentatively TRBD1 (5 bases). The CDR3 totals 13 residues. V was clipped by 4 bases and J by 5 bases, with 6 bases between them. In germline, CDR1 is MNHEY, CDR2 SVGEGT. The CDR3 region has the DNA TGTGCCAGCAGTTCCAGGGATAATTCACCCCTCCACTTT. Protein sequence: CASSSRDNSPLHF.

V usage is TRBV6-5 and J usage is TRBJ2-7; D is possibly TRBD1 or TRBD2 (5 bases each). CDR1 and CDR2 from the germline V gene are MNHEY and SVGAGI. Trimming pared 2 bases from V and 3 bases from J, leaving 8 bases between. The CDR3 consists of 13 residues. CDR3 nucleotides: TGTGCCAGCAGTTACGGGACCAACTACGAGCAGTACTTC. Translating it yields CASSYGTNYEQYF.

The chain links TRBV19 to TRBJ1-2, with D possibly being TRBD1 (6 bases). V was shortened by 7 bases and J by 8 bases, with 17 bases between the two germline ends. The CDR3 consists of 13 residues. Germline V CDR1 and CDR2: LNHDA, SQIVND (reference sequence). The CDR3 spells CASIPRGGGGYTF. The CDR3 nucleotides read TGTGCCAGTATCCCGAGGGGGGGCGGAGGCTACACCTTC.

This chain connects TRBV3-1 (or the pseudogene TRBV3-2) to TRBJ2-2; D is possibly TRBD2 (6 bases). The CDR3 runs to 16 residues. V dropped 0 bases and J dropped 3 bases, with 11 bases sitting between them. Per germline, CDR1 LGHDT and CDR2 YNNKEL (reference sequence). CDR3 amino acids: CASSQEAGSDTGELFF. The CDR3 DNA sequence: TGTGCCAGCAGCCAAGAGGCGGGGTCGGACACCGGGGAGCTGTTTTTT.